The 29 T cell receptor beta chains listed next were all sequenced from one sample in a study of glioma-infiltrating T cells. Using RNA template, CDR3s of TCR alpha and beta were amplified with iRepertoire arm-PCR. One entry per CDR3 protein, called by TCRdb with MiXCR from the multiplex PCR reads. The sample shows around 190,000 distinct CDR3 sequences, around 45% of them seen only once. Sequencing used glioma tissue, nonneoplastic brain tissue, or PBMCs (not recorded which). Receptors were obtained from a human donor with low-grade glioma or glioblastoma, undergoing nonglioma brain surgery, or in good health (not recorded which).

Concerning this clonotype itself: At one of its ends the junction is not consistent with the germline gene, which may arise from a read error. The chain carries TRBV3-1 and TRBJ1-5; TRBD1 aligns across 8 bases. Germline V gene sequence: CDR1 LGHDT, CDR2 YNNKEL (reference sequence). The CDR3 extends over 15 amino acids. The CDR3 loop is CASSQDFGQGQPRHF. CDR3 in DNA: TGTGCCAGCAGCCAAGATTTCGGACAGGGTCAGCCCCGGCATTTT.

V usage is TRBV7-2 and J usage is TRBJ2-1; no firm D call. CDR3 length: 17 amino acids. Trimming pared 7 bases from V and 5 bases from J, leaving 24 bases between. Germline V gives CDR1 SGHTA, CDR2 FQGNSA. This chain's CDR3 is CASILPFDTLGNNEQFF. In DNA form, the CDR3 reads TGTGCCAGCATCTTGCCCTTTGACACCCTTGGAAACAATGAGCAGTTCTTC.

On this clonotype: At one of its ends the junction is not consistent with the germline gene, which may arise from a read error. The genes are TRBV11-2 and TRBJ2-3, with TRBD2 identical over 7 bases. Germline V gene lookup returns CDR1 SGHAT and CDR2 FQNNGV. The CDR3 is made up of 15 amino acids. The DNA of the CDR3 is TGTGCCAGCAGCTTAGGGACTAGTATAGCAGATAAGCAGTATTTT. Translation gives CASSLGTSIADKQYF. Filled out from reference TRBV11-2 and TRBJ2-3, the complete variable domain reads EAGVAQSPRYKIIEKRQSVAFWCNPISGHATLYWYQQILGQGPKLLIQFQNNGVVDDSQLPKDRFSAERLKGVDSTLKIQPAKLEDSAVYLCASSLGTSIADKQYFGPGTRLTVL.

DNA of the CDR3: TGTGCCAGCAGCTTGACAGGACTGTACCAAGAGACCCAGTACTTC. As protein: CASSLTGLYQETQYF. This chain links TRBV7-8 with TRBJ2-5, with D possibly matching TRBD1 (6 bases). Germline CDR1 and CDR2: SGHVS and FQNEAQ. V lost 3 bases and J lost 0, with 11 bases in between. The length of the CDR3 is 15 residues.

This clonotype occurred a few times. The chain has TRBV5-1 and TRBJ2-1; a weak D match, TRBD2 (6 bases). Trimming cost V 3 bases and J 2 bases, with 12 bases left between them. Germline V CDR1 and CDR2: SGHRS, YFSETQ. The CDR3 runs 15 residues. This chain's CDR3 is CASSSRSGTYNEQFF. The CDR3 DNA reads as TGCGCCAGCAGCTCCCGTAGCGGAACCTACAATGAGCAGTTCTTC.

This clonotype was seen repeatedly, ten times or more. V gene TRBV20-1 combines with J gene TRBJ1-4; D uncertain. Germline lookup yields CDR1 DFQATT and CDR2 SNEGSKA (reference sequence). The CDR3 covers 11 residues. Trimming took 6 bases from V and 7 from J, leaving 9 bases between them. The CDR3: CSATPGEKLFF. CDR3 in DNA: TGCAGTGCCACGCCGGGTGAAAAACTGTTTTTT.

Concerning this clonotype itself: This sequence may be a read error, since a much larger clone differs from it by one base. The genes are TRBV28 and TRBJ1-3; unclear D gene. The CDR3 spans 13 residues. Germline V lookup: CDR1 MDHEN, CDR2 SYDVKM. The germline V and J ends were trimmed by 6 bases and 4 bases, with 10 bases remaining between them. The CDR3 DNA follows: TGTGCCAGCAGCCGGCCGTTCGGAAACACCATATATTTT. Protein product: CASSRPFGNTIYF.

Ten or more counts support this clonotype. The chain links TRBV28 to TRBJ2-3; a possible D gene is TRBD2 (6 bases). V gave up 7 bases and J gave up 1 base, with 9 bases separating them. Germline CDR1 reads MDHEN; CDR2 reads SYDVKM. The CDR3 has 13 amino acids. For the CDR3, the DNA is TGTGCCAGCACGGGAGAAGGCACAGATACGCAGTATTTT. Translating it yields CASTGEGTDTQYF.

The chain couples TRBV29-1 to TRBJ2-3; the D is unclear. With 6 bases removed from V and 4 bases from J, the gap between germline ends came to 11 bases. The CDR3 runs 12 residues. Per germline, CDR1 SQVTM and CDR2 ANQGSEA. The CDR3 is CSVARKADTQYF. In DNA, the CDR3 is TGCAGCGTCGCCCGAAAGGCAGATACGCAGTATTTT.

The V gene is TRBV5-4, the J gene TRBJ1-1, with 12 bases lining up with TRBD1. Germline V gene sequence: CDR1 SGHNT, CDR2 YYREEE (reference sequence). Losses at the gene ends were 6 bases for V and 5 bases for J; bases not matched to a gene: 11. The CDR3 totals 16 residues. CDR3 nucleotides: TGTGCCAGCACCCCGGGAGGGGGACAGGGGGCGACTGAAGCTTTCTTT. This codes for CASTPGGGQGATEAFF.

As to this clonotype: Since a much larger clone is just one base distant, this may be a read error. The chain couples TRBV28 to TRBJ2-7; D remains unclear. Germline V gene sequence: CDR1 MDHEN, CDR2 SYDVKM. CDR3 length: 15 amino acids. The CDR3 nucleotides read TGTGCCAGCAGTCCCGGGTCCGGGCAGACCTACGAGCAGCACTTC. This gives the protein CASSPGSGQTYEQHF.

Notes on this clonotype: A much larger clone is a single base away; this may be a read error. This sequence joins TRBV25-1 and TRBJ2-3; D remains unclear. The CDR3 is 10 amino acids. Germline loops: CDR1 MGHDK, CDR2 SYGVNS. Deletions cut 7 bases from V and 4 bases from J, with 3 bases between. The DNA for the CDR3 is TGTGCCAGCATGGCAGATACGCAGTATTTT. Its protein is CASMADTQYF.

V is TRBV6-1 and J is TRBJ1-2, with D possibly being TRBD1 (5 bases). CDR3 length: 15 residues. Germline CDR1 MNHNS, CDR2 SASEGT. The ends were cut back, 10 bases at V and 2 bases at J, with 20 bases in the middle. This CDR3 is CATKESGAKNYGYTF. The DNA of the CDR3 is TGTGCCACCAAAGAGTCTGGGGCCAAAAACTATGGCTACACCTTC.

This clonotype appeared many times. V gene TRBV28 combines with J gene TRBJ1-1; the D gene is possibly TRBD1 (5 bases). The V and J ends lost 0 bases and 2 bases respectively, with 7 bases between them. The CDR3 runs to 14 residues. Looked up from germline, CDR1 is MDHEN and CDR2 is SYDVKM. This CDR3 reads CASSLWGGNTEAFF. CDR3 coding DNA: TGTGCCAGCAGTTTATGGGGGGGAAACACTGAAGCTTTCTTT.

This clonotype was counted a few times. This chain links TRBV2 with TRBJ2-2, with D maybe TRBD1 (6 bases). Germline-derived CDR1 and CDR2 are SNHLY and FYNNEI. The CDR3 has 13 residues. CDR3 sequence (DNA): TGTGCTACAGGGACGCGGAACACCGGGGAGCTGTTTTTT. Translation: CATGTRNTGELFF.

The CDR3 loop reads CVSSYSHLNEQFF. The CDR3 DNA is TGTGTTAGCAGTTACTCCCATCTGAATGAGCAGTTCTTC. This chain links TRBV6-2 or TRBV6-3 with TRBJ2-1; no clear D. There are 13 residues in the CDR3. Germline CDR1 and CDR2: MNHEY and SVGEGT.

About this clonotype itself: At one boundary the junction diverges from the germline segment, which might be a read error. V and J are TRBV12-3 or TRBV12-4 and TRBJ2-1; 10 bases are a match to TRBD2. The CDR3 has 16 residues. This CDR3 is CAGRTLGTSASNEQFF. The CDR3, as DNA: TGTGCCGGCAGAACGCTCGGGACTAGCGCATCCAATGAGCAGTTCTTC.

In this sample, this clonotype turned up many times. This chain links TRBV28 with TRBJ1-1, with 11 nucleotides matching TRBD1. This CDR3 contains 14 residues. CDR1 and CDR2 (germline): MDHEN, SYDVKM. V shed 9 bases, J shed 6 bases, and the junction held 9 bases outside the gene matches. This CDR3 is CASLRTGGFAEAFF. The CDR3 region has the DNA TGTGCCAGTCTAAGGACAGGGGGCTTCGCTGAAGCTTTCTTT.

This clonotype appeared a single time. As the CDR3 is not closed by the conserved phenylalanine or tryptophan, this likely results from a read error. The chain is built from TRBV27 and TRBJ2-7; TRBD1 is a possible D gene (6 bases). The CDR3 runs to 13 residues. The germline V and J ends were trimmed by 9 bases and 5 bases, with 17 bases remaining between them. Germline V gene data show CDR1 as MNHEY and CDR2 as SMNVEV (reference sequence). The CDR3: CARVQGRRHEQYL. The CDR3 nucleotides are TGTGCCAGGGTACAGGGTAGGCGGCACGAGCAGTACCTC.

V gene TRBV12-3 or TRBV12-4 combines with J gene TRBJ1-5; a possible D gene is TRBD1 (5 bases). The CDR3 consists of 15 residues. Between the trimmed V and J ends, which lost 3 bases and 4 bases, there was a span of 13 bases. The CDR3 DNA is TGTGCCAGCAGTTTTGACATCGGGGGGAATCAGCCCCAGCATTTT. Residues: CASSFDIGGNQPQHF.

The V and J genes are TRBV12-3 or TRBV12-4 and TRBJ1-5, with 7 bases identical to TRBD1. This CDR3 contains 13 residues. J gave up 3 bases and V 7 bases, and 3 bases lay outside the gene matches. This CDR3 is CASTGQVNQPQHF. The CDR3 DNA sequence: TGTGCCAGCACTGGACAGGTCAATCAGCCCCAGCATTTT.

Notes on this clonotype: One end of the junction varies from germline; a read error may be responsible. The chain links TRBV7-2 to TRBJ2-1; TRBD1 matches at 7 bases. This CDR3 comprises 14 residues. The germline V gene encodes CDR1 SGHTA and CDR2 FQGNSA. In nucleotides, the CDR3 is TGTGCCAGCAGCCTTACTGGGGACAGATATGGCTACACGTTC. It yields the protein CASSLTGDRYGYTF.

CDR3 bases: TGTGCCAGCAGCTTAGGAATAGCGGGAGTATACTTC. Translation: CASSLGIAGVYF. This chain connects TRBV11-2 to TRBJ2-4, with 9 bases matching TRBD2. Per the germline V gene, CDR1 is SGHAT and CDR2 is FQNNGV. The CDR3 has 12 amino acids. Unmatched junction bases numbered 5, after V lost 1 base and J lost 16 bases.

Turning to this clonotype: A much more abundant neighbour one base away suggests this may be a read error. The rearrangement links TRBV28 to TRBJ1-5; D might be TRBD1 (5 bases). The V gene's germline CDR1 is MDHEN and CDR2 SYDVKM. Trimming removed 2 bases at V and 0 bases at J, with 17 bases between. This CDR3 has 18 residues. This chain's CDR3 is CASSLTIPGINSNQPQHF. In nucleotides, the CDR3 is TGTGCCAGCAGTTTAACAATCCCAGGGATCAATAGCAATCAGCCCCAGCATTTT.

A remark on this clonotype: It may be a read error: a sequence one base away is much more abundant. Lacking the conserved final phenylalanine or tryptophan, this CDR3 likely reflects a read error. The genes are TRBV7-2 and TRBJ1-5; TRBD1 matches 8 bases. The J segment lost 4 bases and the V segment lost 6 bases, leaving 5 bases of the junction unmatched. This CDR3 has 14 residues. Germline values: CDR1 SGHTA, CDR2 FQGNSA. The CDR3 loop reads CASRWGQANQPQHY. For the CDR3, the DNA is TGTGCCAGCAGGTGGGGACAGGCTAATCAGCCCCAGCATTAT.

CDR3 nucleotide sequence: TGTGCCAGCAGTTTACAAGCAGGGTATGGCTACACCTTC. Protein sequence: CASSLQAGYGYTF. The J gene is TRBJ1-2, the V gene TRBV12-3 or TRBV12-4, with D tentatively TRBD1 (5 bases). CDR3 size: 13 residues. Trimming stripped 2 bases from V and 5 bases from J, with 9 bases between.

This clonotype was counted at least ten times. The chain links TRBV2 to TRBJ2-1; TRBD2 aligns across 10 bases. The CDR3 contains 15 residues. Per the germline V gene, CDR1 is SNHLY and CDR2 is FYNNEI. Trimming took 6 bases from V and 4 from J; bases not matched to a gene: 6. In DNA, the CDR3 is TGTGCCAGCAGAGAGCGGGAGGGGACGTACAATGAGCAGTTCTTC. Translated: CASREREGTYNEQFF. The full variable domain, its missing parts supplied by reference TRBV2 and TRBJ2-1, is EPEVTQTPSHQVTQMGQEVILRCVPISNHLYFYWYRQILGQKVEFLVSFYNNEISEKSEIFDDQFSVERPDGSNFTLKIRSTKLEDSAMYFCASREREGTYNEQFFGPGTRLTVL.

The rearrangement uses TRBV29-1 and TRBJ2-1; perhaps TRBD2 as D (5 bases). V was cut by 6 bases and J by 9 bases, with 18 bases left in between. The CDR3 contains 13 residues. Germline CDR1 SQVTM, CDR2 ANQGSEA. As DNA, the CDR3 is TGCAGCGTCCCCCGGACTGTGTCGGTTGAGCAGTTCTTC. It codes for CSVPRTVSVEQFF.

This clonotype was seen at least ten times. The chain employs TRBV19 and TRBJ1-3; the D is unclear. V lost 6 bases and J lost 0, with 9 bases in between. Germline lookup yields CDR1 LNHDA and CDR2 SQIVND (reference sequence). The CDR3 is 14 residues long. CDR3 bases: TGTGCCAGTAGCGACACCAACTCTGGAAACACCATATATTTT. It encodes CASSDTNSGNTIYF.